What follows describes a single TCR beta chain. Its antigen is currently unknown. The germline V and J ends were trimmed by 8 bases and 13 bases, with 18 bases remaining between them. Germline values: CDR1 SGHAT, CDR2 FQNNGV. The CDR3 has 12 residues. TCRdb re-analysed the reads in MiXCR, keeping a single row per CDR3 protein. The table includes about 570,000 distinct CDR3 sequences, under 45% detected once. The data belong to a study of T cell repertoires in cytomegalovirus infection. Study at large: Researchers turned to recently identified HLA-C-restricted CMV epitopes as well as well-studied HLA-B-restricted ones. Signatures in public TCR beta sequences pointed to both CMV infection and matching HLA type. Study results and limitations: Dominating the ex vivo response were TCR beta clonotypes that were CMV-specific and HLA-C-restricted. CMV carriers having the relevant HLA were flagged by cumulative public TCR beta family frequency.

The V and J genes are TRBV11-2 and TRBJ2-4; the D gene could be TRBD1 or TRBD2 (5 bases each). This TCR came from a human donor in good health (CMV status not recorded). Some clones in this sample may be carry-over from other donors' samples. This sample comprised cultured PBMCs, obtained from culture after CMV antigen stimulation. The CDR3 reads CASAELVGTQYF. The CDR3 nucleotides read TGTGCCAGCGCCGAATTAGTTGGGACGCAGTACTTC.